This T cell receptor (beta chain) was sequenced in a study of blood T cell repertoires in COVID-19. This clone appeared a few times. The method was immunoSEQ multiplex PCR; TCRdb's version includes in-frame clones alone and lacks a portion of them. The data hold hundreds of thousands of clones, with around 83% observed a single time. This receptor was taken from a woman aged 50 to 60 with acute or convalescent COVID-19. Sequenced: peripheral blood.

CDR3 sequence reads: CASSLLNQPQHF. The DNA for the CDR3 is TGTGCCAGCAGTTTATTAAATCAGCCCCAGCATTTT. The genes are TRBV12-3 or TRBV12-4 and TRBJ1-5; no reliable D call. The V end was cut by 2 bases, the J end by 4 bases, with 3 bases between. CDR3 length: 12 amino acids.